This record covers a single T cell receptor (beta chain). The data originate from a study of blood T cell repertoires in COVID-19. Study background: T cells, B-cell-depleted T cells, or PBMCs supplied cDNA or gDNA.

One Seattle source followed patients from active infection through their disease course. Germline V gives CDR1 SGHTA, CDR2 FQGNSA. The CDR3 length is 14 residues. The V end was cut by 7 bases, the J end by 10 bases, with 17 bases between. Data came from immunoSEQ multiplex PCR; TCRdb stores just in-frame clones and leaves some out. The sample has almost 200,000 clones; about 85% are singletons. This clonotype was sampled from a man in his fifties or sixties with COVID-19, enrolled during active disease. Sequenced input: peripheral blood. V usage is TRBV7-2 and J usage is TRBJ1-6; a possible D gene is TRBD1 (5 bases). CDR3 bases: TGTGCCAGCATCCAGGAGCAGGGCAGGTCACCCCTCCACTTT. Its translation is CASIQEQGRSPLHF.